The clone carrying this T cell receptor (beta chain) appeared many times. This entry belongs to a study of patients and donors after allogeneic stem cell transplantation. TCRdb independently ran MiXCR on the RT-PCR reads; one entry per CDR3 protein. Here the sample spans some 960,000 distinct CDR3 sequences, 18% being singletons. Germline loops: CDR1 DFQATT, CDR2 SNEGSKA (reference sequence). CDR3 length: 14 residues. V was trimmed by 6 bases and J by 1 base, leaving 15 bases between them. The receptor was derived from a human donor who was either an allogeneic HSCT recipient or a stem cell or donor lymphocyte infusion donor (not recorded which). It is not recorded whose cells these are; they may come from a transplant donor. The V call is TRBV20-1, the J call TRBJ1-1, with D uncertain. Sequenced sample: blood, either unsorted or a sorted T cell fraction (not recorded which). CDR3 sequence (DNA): TGCAGTGCCCTCATCGGATCTAGGAACACTGAAGCTTTCTTT. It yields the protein CSALIGSRNTEAFF.